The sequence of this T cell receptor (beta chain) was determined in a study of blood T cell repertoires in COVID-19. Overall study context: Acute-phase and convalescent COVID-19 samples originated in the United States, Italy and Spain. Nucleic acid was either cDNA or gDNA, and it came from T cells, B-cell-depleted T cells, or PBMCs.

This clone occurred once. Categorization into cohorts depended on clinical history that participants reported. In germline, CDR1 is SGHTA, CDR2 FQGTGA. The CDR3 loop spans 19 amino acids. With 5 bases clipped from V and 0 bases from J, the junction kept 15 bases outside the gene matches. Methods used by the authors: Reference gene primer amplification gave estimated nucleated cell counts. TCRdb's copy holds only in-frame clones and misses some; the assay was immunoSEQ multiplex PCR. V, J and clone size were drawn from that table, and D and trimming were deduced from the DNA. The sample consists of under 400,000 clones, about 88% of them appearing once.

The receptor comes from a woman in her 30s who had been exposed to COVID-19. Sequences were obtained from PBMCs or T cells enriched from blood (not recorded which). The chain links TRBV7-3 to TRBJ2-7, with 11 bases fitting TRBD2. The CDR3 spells CASSPEGTSGRPNSYEQYF. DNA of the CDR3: TGTGCCAGCAGCCCCGAGGGGACTAGCGGCAGACCGAACTCCTACGAGCAGTACTTC.